Below, 22 T cell receptor beta chains from the same sample are listed, as sequenced in a study of identical twins. Via MiXCR, TCRdb re-called the 5' RACE reads, giving one row per CDR3 protein. The sample carries 150,000 or so distinct CDR3 sequences, roughly 3.3% recorded once. The sample was memory T cells sorted from blood. These receptors originate from a man younger than 30 in good health.

The rearrangement joins TRBV18 to TRBJ2-7; D perhaps matches TRBD1 (6 bases). Germline lookup yields CDR1 KGHSH and CDR2 LQKENI. The CDR3 contains 13 residues. V lost 2 bases, J lost 3 bases, and 8 bases lay in between. CDR3 sequence: CASSPADSYEQYV. Written as DNA, the CDR3 is TGTGCCAGCTCACCAGCGGACAGCTACGAGCAGTACGTC.

This clonotype turned up a few times. The gene calls are TRBV2 and TRBJ2-1, with D uncertain. Germline V gene lookup returns CDR1 SNHLY and CDR2 FYNNEI. The V end lost 6 bases, the J end lost 7 bases, and 16 bases lay between the germline ends. This CDR3 spans 14 amino acids. The chain's CDR3 is CASRVRALRNEQFF. The CDR3 DNA reads as TGTGCCAGCAGAGTCAGAGCCCTTCGGAATGAGCAGTTCTTC.

About this clonotype: A read error may be the cause here, since a much bigger clone is one base away. The V and J genes are TRBV28 and TRBJ2-4; 8 nucleotides line up with TRBD2. V gave up 4 bases and J gave up 0 bases; unmatched junction bases: 11. Germline CDR1 is MDHEN and CDR2 is SYDVKM. The CDR3 contains 18 residues. The DNA for the CDR3 is TGTGCCAGCAGTTCGTCACTAGCGGTATTGCTAGCCAAAAACATTCAGTACTTC. As protein: CASSSSLAVLLAKNIQYF.

This clonotype was observed at least ten times. This sequence joins TRBV7-9 and TRBJ2-1; no firm D call. Germline V lookup: CDR1 SEHNR, CDR2 FQNEAQ (reference sequence). This CDR3 is built from 12 residues. Trimming cost V 6 bases and J 4 bases, with 7 bases left between them. The CDR3 DNA reads as TGTGCCAGCAGTCCCATGTACAATGAGCAGTTCTTC. It yields the protein CASSPMYNEQFF.

This clonotype appeared many times. This sequence joins TRBV24-1 and TRBJ2-1, with D maybe TRBD1 (6 bases). V lost 5 bases and J lost 4, with 8 bases in between. Germline lookup yields CDR1 KGHDR and CDR2 SFDVKD. The CDR3 runs 13 residues. The DNA for the CDR3 is TGTGCCACCAGTGTCCAGGGGTACAATGAGCAGTTCTTC. This translates into CATSVQGYNEQFF.

This clonotype was recorded at least ten times. This CDR3 reads CASSPRQVLISGNTIYF. CDR3 coding DNA: TGTGCCAGCAGCCCACGACAGGTGCTCATCTCTGGAAACACCATATATTTT. The chain recombines TRBV7-9 with TRBJ1-3; D might be TRBD1 (6 bases). CDR1 and CDR2 from the germline V gene are SEHNR and FQNEAQ (reference sequence). The CDR3 consists of 17 residues. The V end was cut by 5 bases, the J end by 0 bases, with 17 bases between.

In this sample, this clonotype turned up many times. The chain has TRBV7-9 and TRBJ2-7, with 10 bases matching TRBD2. V was clipped by 3 bases and J by 6 bases; unmatched bases: 11. The germline V gene has CDR1 SEHNR and CDR2 FQNEAQ (reference sequence). The CDR3 is 16 amino acids. Written as DNA, the CDR3 is TGTGCCAGCAGCTTGCCCACCCTAGCGGGAGACGGCGAGCAGTACTTC. The encoded protein is CASSLPTLAGDGEQYF.

With regard to this clonotype: With a much larger clone just one base away, this may be a read error. This chain joins TRBV18 and TRBJ2-7; D not resolved. Germline CDR1 reads KGHSH; CDR2 reads LQKENI. With 9 bases removed from V and 3 bases from J, the gap between germline ends came to 18 bases. This CDR3 is 14 amino acids long. The CDR3 region is CASSFGQVDYEQYF. The DNA of the CDR3 is TGTGCCAGTTCCTTCGGGCAGGTTGACTACGAGCAGTACTTC. Combining the CDR3 with reference TRBV18 and TRBJ2-7 gives the whole variable domain NAGVMQNPRHLVRRRGQEARLRCSPMKGHSHVYWYRQLPEEGLKFMVYLQKENIIDESGMPKERFSAEFPKEGPSILRIQQVVRGDSAAYFCASSFGQVDYEQYFGPGTRLTVT.

This clonotype was observed many times. The chain employs TRBV12-3 or TRBV12-4 and TRBJ1-1; D is perhaps TRBD1 (5 bases). The CDR3 is made up of 13 amino acids. Trimming removed 2 bases at V and 3 bases at J, with 7 bases between. The DNA of the CDR3 is TGTGCCAGCAGTTTATCAGGGTACACTGAAGCTTTCTTT. Protein: CASSLSGYTEAFF.

This clonotype was seen repeatedly, ten times or more. V gene TRBV3-1 combines with J gene TRBJ2-5; 10 nucleotides align to TRBD2. The CDR3 covers 16 residues. The germline V gene has CDR1 LGHDT and CDR2 YNNKEL (reference sequence). Unmatched junction bases numbered 7, after V lost 5 bases and J lost 1 base. This CDR3 reads CASSLTTSGFQETQYF. CDR3 bases: TGTGCCAGCAGCTTAACGACTAGCGGGTTCCAAGAGACCCAGTACTTC.

This clonotype has ten or more counts. V is TRBV20-1 and J is TRBJ1-2, with a tentative D call TRBD1 (5 bases). Germline V lookup: CDR1 DFQATT, CDR2 SNEGSKA (reference sequence). Trimming removed 3 bases at V and 4 bases at J, with 15 bases between. CDR3 length: 14 residues. CDR3 loop: CSASKDMVGYGYTF. The CDR3 DNA sequence: TGCAGTGCTAGTAAGGACATGGTGGGCTATGGCTACACCTTC.

This clonotype occurred many times. The CDR3 nucleotides read TGCAGTGCTAGAGGTGGGAGTTTGGATACGCAGTATTTT. This gives the protein CSARGGSLDTQYF. The rearrangement joins TRBV20-1 to TRBJ2-3; D is possibly TRBD2 (5 bases). The CDR3 has 13 amino acids. Germline-derived CDR1 and CDR2 are DFQATT and SNEGSKA (reference sequence). Trimming removed 1 base at V and 6 bases at J, with 11 bases between.

This clonotype has ten or more counts. The V call is TRBV12-3 or TRBV12-4, the J call TRBJ2-2; TRBD2 matches 7 bases. Losses at the gene ends were 7 bases for V and 5 bases for J; bases not matched to a gene: 10. CDR3 length equals 15 residues. CDR3 in amino acids: CASTPGGSPTGELFF. The CDR3 nucleotides read TGTGCCAGCACCCCCGGGGGGTCTCCGACCGGGGAGCTGTTTTTT.

This clonotype has a single count. The chain has TRBV6-5 and TRBJ2-1, with TRBD1 as a possible D gene (5 bases). This CDR3 region has 15 residues. Germline CDR1 reads MNHEY; CDR2 reads SVGAGI. Trimming cost V 5 bases and J 1 base, with 12 bases left between them. CDR3: CASSNRKGSYNEQFF. CDR3 sequence (DNA): TGTGCCAGCAGTAACCGGAAGGGGTCCTACAATGAGCAGTTCTTC.

This clonotype was seen many times. The V and J genes are TRBV20-1 and TRBJ2-3; D may be TRBD1 or TRBD2 (5 bases each). The germline V gene has CDR1 DFQATT and CDR2 SNEGSKA (reference sequence). The ends were cut back, 3 bases at V and 1 base at J, with 11 bases in the middle. The length of the CDR3 is 14 residues. CDR3 sequence reads: CSARSPGRTDTQYF. The CDR3 coding sequence is TGCAGTGCTAGGTCGCCGGGGCGCACAGATACGCAGTATTTT.

This clonotype was recorded at least ten times. This sequence joins TRBV11-2 and TRBJ2-3; TRBD2 matches at 8 bases. V dropped 5 bases and J dropped 14; count of bases not matched to a gene: 15. CDR3 length: 14 amino acids. The V gene's germline CDR1 is SGHAT and CDR2 FQNNGV. The CDR3 here is CASSRGGGPSHLYF. CDR3 in DNA: TGTGCCAGCAGCCGCGGCGGGGGGCCCAGTCATCTGTATTTT. Looking up the rest from reference TRBV11-2 and TRBJ2-3 gives the full variable domain: EAGVAQSPRYKIIEKRQSVAFWCNPISGHATLYWYQQILGQGPKLLIQFQNNGVVDDSQLPKDRFSAERLKGVDSTLKIQPAKLEDSAVYLCASSRGGGPSHLYFGPGTRLTVL.

This clonotype appeared a few times. This sequence joins TRBV18 and TRBJ2-1, with D possibly matching TRBD1 (5 bases). Between the trimmed V and J ends, which lost 2 bases and 10 bases, there was a span of 18 bases. The CDR3 is made up of 15 amino acids. Looked up from germline, CDR1 is KGHSH and CDR2 is LQKENI. CDR3 DNA sequence: TGTGCCAGCTCACCAACGGCAGGGTTTGGCCTAGAGCAGTTCTTC. This codes for CASSPTAGFGLEQFF.

This clonotype was seen ten or more times. This chain connects TRBV20-1 to TRBJ2-7; 8 nucleotides agree with TRBD1. Trimming took 0 bases from V and 7 from J; bases not matched to a gene: 8. In germline, CDR1 is DFQATT, CDR2 SNEGSKA (reference sequence). This CDR3 comprises 14 residues. CDR3 amino acids: CSARDPGTGKEQYV. The CDR3 DNA follows: TGCAGTGCTAGAGATCCGGGGACAGGAAAAGAGCAGTACGTC.

With respect to this clonotype: With a much larger clone just one base away, this may be a read error. The V call is TRBV20-1, the J call TRBJ2-5; D ambiguous. This CDR3 has 14 residues. Per germline, CDR1 DFQATT and CDR2 SNEGSKA (reference sequence). The CDR3 DNA sequence: TGCAGTGCTAGAAGGGTCCAGAACCAAGAGACCCAGTGCTTC. This codes for CSARRVQNQETQCF.

To note about this clonotype: This could be a read error, since a much larger clone is one nucleotide away. The V call is TRBV5-1, the J call TRBJ1-4; D call uncertain. The CDR3 extends over 14 amino acids. Trimming left V 4 bases short and J 6 bases short, with 13 bases between. Germline V gives CDR1 SGHRS, CDR2 YFSETQ. The CDR3 loop reads CASSLETLYEKLFF. CDR3 coding DNA: TGCGCCAGCAGCCTCGAGACACTCTATGAAAAACTGTTTTTT. The full variable domain, completed using reference TRBV5-1 and TRBJ1-4, is KAGVTQTPRYLIKTRGQQVTLSCSPISGHRSVSWYQQTPGQGLQFLFEYFSETQRNKGNFPGRFSGRQFSNSRSEMNVSTLELGDSALYLCASSLETLYEKLFFGSGTQLSVL.

The table lists this clonotype with many counts. The gene calls are TRBV18 and TRBJ2-5; D is tentatively TRBD1 or TRBD2 (6 bases each). The ends were cut back, 6 bases at V and 2 bases at J, with 22 bases in the middle. Germline V gene sequence: CDR1 KGHSH, CDR2 LQKENI. CDR3 length equals 17 residues. CDR3: CASSPELFGGGQETQYF. Written as DNA, the CDR3 is TGTGCCAGCTCCCCAGAACTATTCGGAGGGGGTCAAGAGACCCAGTACTTC.

At least ten counts were recorded for this clonotype. The V gene is TRBV2, the J gene TRBJ2-1, with D possibly being TRBD2 (6 bases). The CDR3 consists of 19 residues. With 2 bases removed from V and 7 bases from J, the gap between germline ends came to 27 bases. Germline V gene sequence: CDR1 SNHLY, CDR2 FYNNEI. The CDR3 sequence: CASSEYLLRTTFRGNEQFF. The CDR3 DNA sequence: TGTGCCAGCAGTGAATACTTGCTACGGACTACCTTTAGAGGGAATGAGCAGTTCTTC.